These T cell receptor beta chains were read from a single sample in a study of T cell responses to AZD1222 COVID-19 vaccine. Sequencing was performed with immunoSEQ multiplex PCR; in TCRdb, only in-frame clones are kept and a portion is missing. The sample gives some 110,000 clones, more than 75% of which show up once; more than 2.5% is in the top ten. The sequencing here drew on peripheral blood, taken 28 days after the second dose of the MenACWY control vaccine. These TCRs come from an adult who received the MenACWY meningococcal vaccine as a control. Both conserved end residues are part of each CDR3. Fields, in order: J gene, CDR3 length, clone size, D gene, V gene, CDR3 DNA, CDR3 protein. A D gene is named only where the DNA matches it firmly. A clone size is listed for some rows: how often the clone was seen (once, few, many), or a class if it is expanded.

>TRBJ2-7|16|once|TRBD2|TRBV6-2/TRBV6-3
TGTGCCAGCAGCTCCCACCTAGCGGGGGGGCTCTACGAGCAGTACTTC
CASSSHLAGGLYEQYF
>TRBJ1-5|12|-|-|TRBV2
TGTGCCAGTTCCGGGTACGGTCAGCCCCAGCATTTT
CASSGYGQPQHF
>TRBJ2-3|17|-|TRBD2|TRBV19
TGTGCCAGTAGTATAGATCACGGGGGGGGCTCCACAGATACGCAGTATTTT
CASSIDHGGGSTDTQYF
>TRBJ1-4|15|once|TRBD1|TRBV4-2
TGTGCCAGCAGATCTACAGGGGGCATTGGTGAAAAACTGTTTTTT
CASRSTGGIGEKLFF
>TRBJ2-7|16|-|-|TRBV4-2
TGTGCCAGCAGCCAGGGTCTGGAGGGTCCGTCCTACGAGCAGTACTTC
CASSQGLEGPSYEQYF
>TRBJ2-7|12|-|-|TRBV10-3
TGTGCCATCAGTGAGTCGAGTTACGAGCAGTACTTC
CAISESSYEQYF
>TRBJ1-2|12|-|-|TRBV15
TGTGCCACCAGCAAAGGGAACTATGGCTACACCTTC
CATSKGNYGYTF
>TRBJ1-1|13|-|-|TRBV28
TGTGCCAGCAGGAAAACAGAGAACACTGAAGCTTTCTTT
CASRKTENTEAFF
>TRBJ1-5|15|-|TRBD1|TRBV18
TGTGCCAGCTCGACTGAAACGGGACAGGATCAGCCCCAGCATTTT
CASSTETGQDQPQHF
>TRBJ2-7|13|-|-|TRBV7-9
TGTGCCAGCAGCACACAGGGTGGGTGGGAGCAGTACTTC
CASSTQGGWEQYF
>TRBJ2-5|17|-|TRBD2|TRBV4-2
TGTGCCAGCAGCCAAGGGACTAGCGGGGGGGCCCGGGAGACCCAGTACTTC
CASSQGTSGGARETQYF
>TRBJ2-7|13|-|TRBD1|TRBV3-1/TRBV3-2
TGTGCCAGCAGCAGACAGGGGGGGTACGAGCAGTACTTC
CASSRQGGYEQYF
>TRBJ2-5|16|-|TRBD1|TRBV7-9
TGTGCCAGCAGCTTAGGGGACAGGGGAAGAAGAGAGACCCAGTACTTC
CASSLGDRGRRETQYF
>TRBJ2-1|16|-|TRBD2|TRBV19
TGTGCCAGTATTCGTAGCGGGGGGGGCTCCTACAATGAGCAGTTCTTC
CASIRSGGGSYNEQFF
>TRBJ2-2|14|-|-|TRBV6-5
TGTGCCAGCAGTTACCTAGGCTCTCCCCGGGAGCTGTTTTTT
CASSYLGSPRELFF
>TRBJ2-5|14|-|TRBD2|TRBV6-5
TGTGCCAGCAGTCTATCGGGGGGGCGGGAGACCCAGTACTTC
CASSLSGGRETQYF
>TRBJ1-1|16|-|-|TRBV4-3
TGCGCCAGCAGCCAAGCCCACCGGAGGGGGTTCTCTGAAGCTTTCTTT
CASSQAHRRGFSEAFF
>TRBJ2-5|14|-|-|TRBV24-1
TGTGCCACCAGTGATTCCCAGGATAAGGGGACCCAGTACTTC
CATSDSQDKGTQYF
>TRBJ1-4|14|-|TRBD1|TRBV6-5
TGTGCCAGCAGCCCGGACAGGGGAAGTGAAAAACTGTTTTTT
CASSPDRGSEKLFF
>TRBJ1-6|17|once|-|TRBV7-8
TGTGCCAGCAGCTTCCCCAGGGGCTCCTCGAATAATTCACCCCTCCACTTT
CASSFPRGSSNNSPLHF
>TRBJ2-5|17|few|TRBD1|TRBV5-1
TGCGCCAGCAGCGACCCGGGACAGGGGGCCTACCAAGAGACCCAGTACTTC
CASSDPGQGAYQETQYF
>TRBJ2-2|16|-|-|TRBV2
TGTGCCAGCAGTCTTACAGACCTCGGCAACACCGGGGAGCTGTTTTTT
CASSLTDLGNTGELFF
>TRBJ2-1|15|-|TRBD1|TRBV6-4
TGTGCCAGCAAGACAGGGGACCACTCCTACAATGAGCAGTTCTTC
CASKTGDHSYNEQFF
>TRBJ1-1|15|-|TRBD1|TRBV7-9
TGTGCCAGCAGCTCAGGGGGACGCGGGAACACTGAAGCTTTCTTT
CASSSGGRGNTEAFF
>TRBJ2-7|14|once|-|TRBV9
TGTGCCAGCAGCGTAGGTGGGGACTCCTACGAGCAGTACTTC
CASSVGGDSYEQYF
>TRBJ2-6|17|-|-|TRBV7-9
TGTGCCAGCAGCTTACTCTCAATAGGGTCTGGGGCCAACGTCCTGACTTTC
CASSLLSIGSGANVLTF
>TRBJ2-4|20|-|-|TRBV23-1
TGCGCCAGCAGTCAATCAGTTAGTTTGGGGGCCTGGGGGGCAAAAAACATTCAGTACTTC
CASSQSVSLGAWGAKNIQYF
>TRBJ2-5|13|-|-|TRBV18
TGTGCCAGCTCAGAAGGGGACCAAGAGACCCAGTACTTC
CASSEGDQETQYF
>TRBJ2-7|15|-|TRBD1|TRBV6-5
TGTGCCAGCACCGACAGGGGGAACCGTGCCTACGAGCAGTACTTC
CASTDRGNRAYEQYF
>TRBJ1-1|16|-|TRBD1|TRBV28
TGTGCCAGCAGTTTTGGGGACAGGGGAGTGAACACTGAAGCTTTCTTT
CASSFGDRGVNTEAFF
>TRBJ2-3|15|few|TRBD1|TRBV10-2
TGCGCCAGCAGGGCCCGGGACAGGGTAACAGATACGCAGTATTTT
CASRARDRVTDTQYF
>TRBJ1-2|12|-|-|TRBV28
TGTGCCAGCAGTTTTAAACTGGGTGGCTACACCTTC
CASSFKLGGYTF
>TRBJ2-5|13|-|-|TRBV28
TGTGCCAGCAGTTTCCGGGGACGGGGGACCCAGTACTTC
CASSFRGRGTQYF
>TRBJ1-5|13|-|-|TRBV7-9
TGTGCCAGCAGCCAAGTCAGCAATCAGCCCCAGCATTTT
CASSQVSNQPQHF
>TRBJ1-1|10|-|-|TRBV7-2
TGTGCCAGCGGGAACACTGAAGCTTTCTTT
CASGNTEAFF
>TRBJ2-7|13|-|-|TRBV27
TGTGCCAGCAGTCCTGGGGTGGTCTACGAGCAGTACTTC
CASSPGVVYEQYF
>TRBJ1-5|12|-|-|TRBV7-9
TGTGCCAGCAGCTTCGATAATCAGCCCCAGCATTTT
CASSFDNQPQHF
>TRBJ2-1|16|once|TRBD2|TRBV18
TGTGCCAGCTCACCCATCGGGGGGAGCTCCTACAATGAGCAGTTCTTC
CASSPIGGSSYNEQFF
>TRBJ1-1|11|-|-|TRBV12-3/TRBV12-4
TGTGCCAGCAGCCGCAGACAGGAAGCTTTCTTT
CASSRRQEAFF
>TRBJ2-7|16|-|-|TRBV7-2
TGTGCCAGCAGCCCCCCGGGGAGTTTAATAACCCAAGAGCAGTACTTC
CASSPPGSLITQEQYF
>TRBJ1-3|17|-|-|TRBV6-4
TGTGCCAGCAGTGGGCTGACAGGTCCGGGGCCTGGAAACACCATATATTTT
CASSGLTGPGPGNTIYF
>TRBJ1-1|13|-|-|TRBV7-3
TGTGCCAGCAGCCGACTTTTTAGCACTGAAGCTTTCTTT
CASSRLFSTEAFF
>TRBJ2-1|16|-|TRBD1|TRBV5-6
TGTGCCAGCAGCCTTCGGACAGGGAGAACCTACAATGAGCAGTTCTTC
CASSLRTGRTYNEQFF
>TRBJ2-3|15|-|-|TRBV7-8
TGTGCCAGCAGCCAGAGGGCCGGATCCACAGATACGCAGTATTTT
CASSQRAGSTDTQYF
>TRBJ1-2|12|-|TRBD1|TRBV19
TGTGCCAGTGGGGGACAGGTACTGAGCTACACCTTC
CASGGQVLSYTF
>TRBJ1-2|15|-|-|TRBV6-6
TGTGCCAGCACCTTGAGCCGGGACTCTGGCTATGGCTACACCTTC
CASTLSRDSGYGYTF
>TRBJ2-7|14|-|-|TRBV5-4
TGTGCCAGCAGCTTGCAGTGGGGGAACTACGAGCAGTACTTC
CASSLQWGNYEQYF
>TRBJ2-3|16|few|-|TRBV7-2
TGTGCCAGCAGCTTAGGGCTACAGGCTAGCACAGATACGCAGTATTTT
CASSLGLQASTDTQYF
>TRBJ2-1|12|few|-|TRBV27
TGTGCCACCTCGGGCACGTCCAATGAGCAGTTCTTC
CATSGTSNEQFF
>TRBJ2-7|14|-|-|TRBV7-8
TGTGCCAGCAGCTTAGTGCAGGGTCCCTACGAGCAGTACTTC
CASSLVQGPYEQYF
>TRBJ2-5|14|-|TRBD2|TRBV14
TGTGCCAGCAGTCGGGGACTAGCAGGCGAGACCCAGTACTTC
CASSRGLAGETQYF
>TRBJ2-7|14|-|-|TRBV5-4
TGTGCCAGCAGCCTCCACACGGCGACCTACGAGCAGTACTTC
CASSLHTATYEQYF
>TRBJ2-3|13|-|-|TRBV7-2
TGTGCCAGCAGCTTAAGTCCGCGGGATACGCAGTATTTT
CASSLSPRDTQYF
>TRBJ2-3|14|-|-|TRBV5-4
TGTGCCAGCAGCGCTAGGGATCAAGCGGATACGCAGTATTTT
CASSARDQADTQYF
>TRBJ1-2|13|-|-|TRBV6-5
TGTGCCAGCAGGCCCCCTCTACTAGGTGGCTACACCTTC
CASRPPLLGGYTF